This T cell receptor (beta chain) was sequenced during a study of cytomegalovirus exposure and HLA in healthy donors. Points from the study as a whole: A link between a missense DCLRE1C variant and TCR beta V- and J-gene trimming emerged from a later analysis. Productive status was seen about 90% or about 30% of the time for most TCR beta V segments in an earlier analysis.

Primers for the PCR totalled 60 Vbeta and 13 Jbeta. The method was immunoSEQ multiplex PCR; TCRdb's version includes in-frame clones alone and lacks a portion of them. This table holds roughly 140,000 clones, about three quarters found once. This clone has more than one count but fewer than ten. Its antigen is unidentified. CDR1 and CDR2 (germline): LGHNA, YSLEER. V was cut by 1 base and J by 0 bases, with 10 bases left in between. The CDR3 consists of 15 residues. The chain couples TRBV4-3 to TRBJ2-7; a weak D match, TRBD2 (6 bases). This TCR came from a male donor in good health and CMV-seronegative. Sequenced: PBMCs. CDR3 DNA sequence: TGCGCCAGCAGCCAAGGGGTTAGCGGCTCCTACGAGCAGTACTTC. Its translation is CASSQGVSGSYEQYF.